The rows below give T cell receptor beta chains drawn from one sample of a study of T cells in localized non-small cell lung cancer. The protocol was immunoSEQ multiplex PCR, while the TCRdb copy is restricted to in-frame clones and leaves out a portion. The sample includes 45,000 to 60,000 clones, approximately 82% seen only once; the top ten take about 20%. Source: peripheral blood, taken before any cancer treatment. The source of these receptors is a female donor older than 55 with stage II squamous cell lung carcinoma. CDR3s include the opening cysteine and the closing phenylalanine or tryptophan. A D gene is named only where the DNA matches it firmly. Size is omitted from some rows. Given values are once, few, many or a class for expanded clones.

cdr3_length	clone_size	v_call	d_call	j_call	cdr3_nt	cdr3_aa
15	NA	TRBV15	TRBD2	TRBJ2-7	TGTGCCACCAGCAGAGATAGGACTAGCGCGCGCGAGCAGTACTTC	CATSRDRTSAREQYF
13	many	TRBV7-8	NA	TRBJ1-1	TGTGCCAGCAGCCGCCCGTCAGGGAGGGAAGCTTTCTTT	CASSRPSGREAFF
14	NA	TRBV19	TRBD1	TRBJ1-2	TGTGCCAGTAGACACGGACAGGGGGACTATGGCTACACCTTC	CASRHGQGDYGYTF
14	NA	TRBV9	NA	TRBJ1-6	TGTGCCAGCAGTCCGGATAACGCGGGATCACCCCTCCACTTT	CASSPDNAGSPLHF
15	NA	TRBV6-6	NA	TRBJ1-6	TGTGCCAGCAGTTACTCACAGGGACTAAATTCACCCCTCCACTTT	CASSYSQGLNSPLHF
14	NA	TRBV29-1	TRBD2	TRBJ2-5	TGCAGCGTCTTCACTAGCGGGTTTAGAGAGACCCAGTACTTC	CSVFTSGFRETQYF
13	once	TRBV7-2	TRBD1	TRBJ1-2	TGTGCCAGCAGCCGTGACAGGGAAGATAGCTACACCTTC	CASSRDREDSYTF
13	NA	TRBV9	NA	TRBJ1-3	TGTGCCAGCAGCGTCGGCAGTGGAAACACCATATATTTT	CASSVGSGNTIYF
15	once	TRBV4-2	NA	TRBJ1-5	TGTGCCAGCAGCCAAGTCGGGGGAAGCAATCAGCCCCAGCATTTT	CASSQVGGSNQPQHF
14	NA	TRBV19	NA	TRBJ1-2	TGTGCCAGTATTCCGGGCCCGACTACCGATGGCTACACCTTC	CASIPGPTTDGYTF
13	NA	TRBV7-2	NA	TRBJ1-5	TGTGCCAGCAGCTTAAAAGTAGCTCAGCCCCAGCATTTT	CASSLKVAQPQHF
12	NA	TRBV7-9	NA	TRBJ1-1	TGTGCCAGCAGCCCCCCCCACACTGAAGCTTTCTTT	CASSPPHTEAFF
13	NA	TRBV14	NA	TRBJ1-4	TGTGCCAGCAGCCCGGGACGAGCTGAAAAACTGTTTTTT	CASSPGRAEKLFF
12	few	TRBV2	NA	TRBJ1-4	TGTGCCAGCACCAGGAGAAATGAAAAACTGTTTTTT	CASTRRNEKLFF
14	NA	TRBV9	NA	TRBJ2-7	TGTGCCAGCAGCGTGGGCAACGGGGGCTACGAGCAGTACTTC	CASSVGNGGYEQYF
15	NA	TRBV9	NA	TRBJ1-2	TGTGCCAGCAGCGTAGGGGTGAAGACGAACTATGGCTACACCTTC	CASSVGVKTNYGYTF
14	NA	TRBV27	NA	TRBJ1-1	TGTGCCAGCAGTCTAGACAGGCGAATGGCTGAAGCTTTCTTT	CASSLDRRMAEAFF
15	once	TRBV7-2	TRBD1	TRBJ1-2	TGTGCCAGCAGCCAAGGGACAGGGCTACAGGGGGGCTACACCTTC	CASSQGTGLQGGYTF
15	NA	TRBV2	TRBD1	TRBJ1-2	TGTGCCAGCAGTGAAGCGCCGGGACAGGGGGCCCTCTACACCTTC	CASSEAPGQGALYTF
16	NA	TRBV2	TRBD1	TRBJ1-2	TGTGCCAGCAGTGAGGCTGGGACAGGGTCCGTCTATGGCTACACCTTC	CASSEAGTGSVYGYTF
17	once	TRBV18	NA	TRBJ2-1	TGTGCCAGCTCACCACCTAGTTCCGGACGTAAGAACAATGAGCAGTTCTTC	CASSPPSSGRKNNEQFF
16	NA	TRBV5-1	NA	TRBJ1-3	TGCGCCAGCAGCCGTGGACAGACTACAGGGGGAAACACCATATATTTT	CASSRGQTTGGNTIYF
15	NA	TRBV30	NA	TRBJ2-3	TGTGCCTGGAGCCTAGGACAGTTGAGCACAGATACGCAGTATTTT	CAWSLGQLSTDTQYF
14	NA	TRBV6-1	NA	TRBJ1-5	TGTGCCAGCAGTCAGGAGTGGGGTGGGCAGCCCCAGCATTTT	CASSQEWGGQPQHF
14	NA	TRBV2	NA	TRBJ1-2	TGTGCCAGCAGTGCCAGGGGCCACCAGTATGGCTACACCTTC	CASSARGHQYGYTF
15	NA	TRBV11-2	TRBD1	TRBJ1-6	TGTGCCAGCAGCGCCCGACAGGGCTATAATTCACCCCTCCACTTT	CASSARQGYNSPLHF
13	NA	TRBV28	NA	TRBJ1-1	TGTGCCAGCAGTTCGACGCGGCCGGGGGAGGCTTTCTTT	CASSSTRPGEAFF
16	NA	TRBV29-1	TRBD1	TRBJ2-7	TGCAGCGTTGCGGGAATGGGACAGGGCTACTCCTACGAGCAGTACTTC	CSVAGMGQGYSYEQYF
15	once	TRBV13	TRBD1	TRBJ2-7	TGTGCCAGCAGCCTAACCGGGACAGCCTCCTACGAGCAGTACTTC	CASSLTGTASYEQYF
12	NA	TRBV28	NA	TRBJ1-1	TGTGCCAGCAGTCTCTCAGGGGCTGAAGCTTTCTTT	CASSLSGAEAFF
14	NA	TRBV6-6	NA	TRBJ1-5	TGTGCCAGCAGTCGGACCGGGAGGGATCAGCCCCAGCATTTT	CASSRTGRDQPQHF
15	NA	TRBV4-1	NA	TRBJ1-2	TGCGCCAGCAGCCAAGAAGACGGCGGGAACTATGGCTACACCTTC	CASSQEDGGNYGYTF
15	NA	TRBV5-1	TRBD1	TRBJ2-5	TGCGCCAGCAGCTTTAATACAGGGGATCAAGAGACCCAGTACTTC	CASSFNTGDQETQYF
13	NA	TRBV6-1	NA	TRBJ1-4	TGTGCCAGCAGTGAAAGGGGATCTGAAAAACTGTTTTTT	CASSERGSEKLFF
18	NA	TRBV10-3	NA	TRBJ1-1	TGTGCCATCAGTGAGTCCGGGAGCGGAAAGACTATGAACACTGAAGCTTTCTTT	CAISESGSGKTMNTEAFF
15	NA	TRBV19	TRBD1	TRBJ1-5	TGTGCCAGTAAGCTCGACAGGGCTAGCAATCAGCCCCAGCATTTT	CASKLDRASNQPQHF
14	NA	TRBV7-2	NA	TRBJ1-3	TGTGCCAGCAGCTTTGGCGGGCCTGGAAACACCATATATTTT	CASSFGGPGNTIYF
17	NA	TRBV18	TRBD1	TRBJ1-5	TGTGCCAGCTCACCAACGGACAGGGGGCTACGCAATCAGCCCCAGCATTTT	CASSPTDRGLRNQPQHF
15	NA	TRBV4-1	TRBD1	TRBJ2-3	TGCGCCAGCAGCCAAGATGGGACAGGGACGGATACGCAGTATTTT	CASSQDGTGTDTQYF
12	few	TRBV29-1	TRBD2	TRBJ2-7	TGCAGCGTTGTGCGGGGGAGAAACGAGCAGTACTTC	CSVVRGRNEQYF
13	NA	TRBV19	NA	TRBJ2-2	TGTGCCAGTAAGGAACAGGGCTCCGGGGAGCTGTTTTTT	CASKEQGSGELFF
15	NA	TRBV10-1	NA	TRBJ1-3	TGCGCCAGCACCCCGGGAGGCTTCTCTGGAAACACCATATATTTT	CASTPGGFSGNTIYF
16	NA	TRBV7-8	TRBD2	TRBJ2-1	TGTGCCAGCAGCCCGGGACTAGCGGGGGGGCTTAATGAGCAGTTCTTC	CASSPGLAGGLNEQFF
13	once	TRBV6-5	NA	TRBJ1-2	TGTGCCAGCAGTCAAGTAGGAGGGTATGGCTACACCTTC	CASSQVGGYGYTF
15	once	TRBV7-6	NA	TRBJ1-5	TGTGCCAGCAGCCTCACCGGAGGGGGGAGTCAGCCCCAGCATTTT	CASSLTGGGSQPQHF
16	NA	TRBV7-9	NA	TRBJ1-2	TGTGCCAGCAGCTTAGCTCTGGGACCGACTGCCGAAGGCTACACCTTC	CASSLALGPTAEGYTF
14	NA	TRBV5-1	NA	TRBJ1-2	TGCGCCAGCAGCCCTGCAGGGTCGGCTGGAGGCTACACCTTC	CASSPAGSAGGYTF
13	NA	TRBV5-1	NA	TRBJ2-7	TGCGCCAGTCGTTCCCAAGCAGCCTACGAGCAGTACTTC	CASRSQAAYEQYF
16	NA	TRBV25-1	TRBD1	TRBJ2-3	TGTGCCAGCAGTGAGGGACAGGCCATAAACACAGATACGCAGTATTTT	CASSEGQAINTDTQYF